What follows are 21 T cell receptor beta chains derived from one specimen sequenced in a study of blood T cell repertoires in COVID-19. Profiled with immunoSEQ multiplex PCR; TCRdb holds only in-frame clones, not every one. The repertoire holds 200,000 to 250,000 clones, with over 65% as singletons. The specimen sequenced was PBMCs or T cells enriched from blood (not recorded which). These receptors were collected from a woman aged 55-70 years who had recovered from COVID-19.

The V gene is TRBV29-1, the J gene TRBJ2-1; TRBD2 matches at 7 bases. The CDR3 totals 15 residues. CDR1 and CDR2 from the germline V gene are SQVTM and ANQGSEA. V was pared by 0 bases and J by 4 bases, with 6 bases of the junction left unmatched. The CDR3 DNA follows: TGCAGCGTTGAAGATCGGCTAGCGGAGTACAATGAGCAGTTCTTC. The encoded protein is CSVEDRLAEYNEQFF.

A few counts support this clone. The chain carries TRBV2 and TRBJ2-1; TRBD2 aligns across 8 bases. This CDR3 region has 15 residues. V was pared by 11 bases and J by 4 bases, with 13 bases of the junction left unmatched. CDR1 is SNHLY, CDR2 FYNNEI, per germline. In nucleotides, the CDR3 is TGTGCCTCCCAGCCTCAAGGCGGGAGGTACAATGAGCAGTTCTTC. Translating it yields CASQPQGGRYNEQFF. The whole variable domain, filled in from reference TRBV2 and TRBJ2-1, reads EPEVTQTPSHQVTQMGQEVILRCVPISNHLYFYWYRQILGQKVEFLVSFYNNEISEKSEIFDDQFSVERPDGSNFTLKIRSTKLEDSAMYFCASQPQGGRYNEQFFGPGTRLTVL.

The rearrangement uses TRBV5-6 and TRBJ1-5; TRBD1 matches at 8 bases. The V segment lost 4 bases and the J segment 7 bases; nucleotides outside the gene matches: 7. This CDR3 is 14 amino acids long. Germline CDR1 reads SGHDT; CDR2 reads YYEEEE. The CDR3 nucleotides read TGTGCCAGCAGCCTAGGACAGGGCATCCAGCCCCAGCATTTT. The encoded protein is CASSLGQGIQPQHF.

The J gene is TRBJ2-7, the V gene TRBV14; D ambiguous. Germline V gene data show CDR1 as SGHDN and CDR2 as FVKESK. V gave up 4 bases and J gave up 7 bases, with 20 bases separating them. This CDR3 region has 15 residues. Here the CDR3 reads CASSPPPSGTGEQYF. For the CDR3, the DNA is TGTGCCAGCAGCCCCCCGCCAAGTGGCACCGGGGAGCAGTACTTC.

This clone has just a few counts. The chain recombines TRBV11-2 with TRBJ1-2, with D maybe TRBD1 (6 bases). With 6 bases removed from V and 0 bases from J, the gap between germline ends came to 8 bases. This CDR3 spans 13 amino acids. CDR1 and CDR2 (germline): SGHAT, FQNNGV. The CDR3 DNA sequence: TGTGCCAGCAGTTCAGGGGCTAACTATGGCTACACCTTC. As protein: CASSSGANYGYTF.

The V and J genes are TRBV2 and TRBJ2-3, with D possibly being TRBD1 (5 bases). The CDR3 sequence is 13 residues long. The germline V and J ends were trimmed by 8 bases and 3 bases, with 12 bases remaining between them. CDR1 SNHLY and CDR2 FYNNEI come from the germline V gene. CDR3 protein: CASEGVSTDTQYF. The CDR3 bases are TGTGCCAGCGAAGGGGTTTCAACAGATACGCAGTATTTT.

A single count supports this clone. This CDR3 is also generated by other DNA sequences in the sample. The chain employs TRBV7-2 and TRBJ1-6; TRBD1 might be the D (6 bases). Germline lookup yields CDR1 SGHTA and CDR2 FQGNSA. This CDR3 comprises 14 residues. Trimming stripped 2 bases from V and 7 bases from J, with 9 bases between. The CDR3 sequence: CASSLNRVNSPLHF. For the CDR3, the DNA is TGTGCCAGCAGCTTAAACAGGGTGAATTCACCCCTCCACTTT.

The rearrangement joins TRBV21-1 to TRBJ1-1. TRBV21-1 is shown as a pseudogene. This CDR3 contains 20 residues. The CDR3 nucleotides read TGTGCCAGCAGCGACCCTCCGGGGGGATTCGCAGGGGTGTTAAACACTGAAGCTTTCTTT. This gives the protein CASSDPPGGFAGVLNTEAFF.

CDR3 sequence (DNA): TGCGCCAGCAGCCAAGATCTCGGGACAGGGTCAAATGAGCAGTTCTTC. This sequence encodes CASSQDLGTGSNEQFF. The rearrangement joins TRBV4-3 to TRBJ2-1, with 9 bases lining up with TRBD1. Looked up from germline, CDR1 is LGHNA and CDR2 is YSLEER. The CDR3 totals 16 residues. Trimming cost V 0 bases and J 7 bases; bases outside gene matches: 7.

The chain is built from TRBV7-2 and TRBJ2-7; 14 bases match TRBD2. The length of the CDR3 is 18 residues. Germline values: CDR1 SGHTA, CDR2 FQGNSA. After removal of 5 bases from V and 2 bases from J, the junction contained 11 bases not matched to a gene. The CDR3, as DNA: TGTGCCAGCAGCCTCCGACTAGCGGGAGGGCAGATAACCTACGAGCAGTACTTC. The encoded protein is CASSLRLAGGQITYEQYF. Based on the CDR3 plus reference TRBV7-2 and TRBJ2-7, the full variable domain is GAGVSQSPSNKVTEKGKDVELRCDPISGHTALYWYRQSLGQGLEFLIYFQGNSAPDKSGLPSDRFSAERTGGSVSTLTIQRTQQEDSAVYLCASSLRLAGGQITYEQYFGPGTRLTVT.

This clone was observed a few times. The chain joins TRBV18 to TRBJ1-2; tentatively, D is TRBD1 (6 bases). This CDR3 comprises 13 residues. The V end was cut by 4 bases, the J end by 6 bases, with 12 bases between. The germline gives CDR1 KGHSH, CDR2 LQKENI. Here the CDR3 DNA reads TGTGCCAGCTCACTGGAGCGGACAGATGGCTACACCTTC. It yields the protein CASSLERTDGYTF.

This clone appeared a few times. The rearrangement joins TRBV7-2 to TRBJ1-4; D perhaps matches TRBD1 (6 bases). Germline V gene data show CDR1 as SGHTA and CDR2 as FQGNSA. CDR3 length: 17 amino acids. Trimming shortened V by 1 base and J by 8 bases, and 20 bases separated the two germline ends. CDR3 DNA sequence: TGTGCCAGCAGCTTAGGGCTGTCGGGGGGCGGCTCCGAAAAACTGTTTTTT. Translating gives CASSLGLSGGGSEKLFF.

This chain joins TRBV5-4 and TRBJ2-3, with 8 bases matching TRBD2. V shed 0 bases and J 1 base; nucleotides not matched to a gene: 1. This CDR3 contains 15 residues. Germline V CDR1 and CDR2: SGHNT, YYREEE (reference sequence). The CDR3, as DNA: TGTGCCAGCAGCTTGGACGGGAGGGGCACAGATACGCAGTATTTT. Protein product: CASSLDGRGTDTQYF.

The V and J genes are TRBV11-2 and TRBJ2-1; D may be TRBD2 (5 bases). Per the germline V gene, CDR1 is SGHAT and CDR2 is FQNNGV. The CDR3 consists of 14 residues. Trimming left V 5 bases short and J 6 bases short, with 14 bases between. CDR3 in amino acids: CASSPYDYFNEQFF. The CDR3 region has the DNA TGTGCCAGCAGCCCCTATGACTACTTCAATGAGCAGTTCTTC.

The V call is TRBV25-1, the J call TRBJ1-2, with 9 bases aligning to TRBD1. The CDR3 loop spans 12 amino acids. Germline trimming cut 4 bases from V and 7 bases from J; bases unmatched to any gene: 1. Germline assignment: CDR1 MGHDK and CDR2 SYGVNS. DNA for the CDR3: TGTGCCAGCAGTGGGACAGGGGCTGGCTACACCTTC. It yields the protein CASSGTGAGYTF.

The CDR3 loop is CASSEDREKVWGYGYTF. The CDR3 nucleotides read TGCGCCAGCAGTGAGGACAGGGAGAAGGTCTGGGGCTATGGCTACACCTTC. The chain carries TRBV10-2 and TRBJ1-2; TRBD1 agrees at 7 bases. J lost 4 bases, V lost 2 bases, and 13 bases had no gene match. Per germline, CDR1 WSHSY and CDR2 SAAADI. The CDR3 extends over 17 amino acids.

This clone occurred a few times. The chain combines TRBV4-2 with TRBJ1-3, with D unresolved. Trimming stripped 3 bases from V and 0 bases from J, with 15 bases between. This CDR3 has 17 amino acids. Germline CDR1 LGHNA, CDR2 YNFKEQ. The CDR3 spells CASSHSLGAISGNTIYF. The CDR3 region has the DNA TGTGCCAGCAGCCACTCCTTGGGCGCTATCTCTGGAAACACCATATATTTT.

The chain combines TRBV5-8 with TRBJ2-7; D is possibly TRBD2 (5 bases). The CDR3 has 14 amino acids. Germline V gene lookup returns CDR1 SGHTS and CDR2 YDEGEE. Trimming left V 5 bases short and J 2 bases short, with 14 bases between. Here the CDR3 DNA reads TGTGCCAGCAGAAAAAGAGGGCTAGCCTACGAGCAGTACTTC. It codes for CASRKRGLAYEQYF.

The chain combines TRBV27 with TRBJ2-7; 7 bases map to TRBD1. V was clipped by 10 bases and J by 3 bases; unmatched bases: 9. Germline lookup yields CDR1 MNHEY and CDR2 SMNVEV (reference sequence). This CDR3 has 13 amino acids. The CDR3 sequence: CATGRQGSYEQYF. CDR3 coding DNA: TGTGCCACCGGAAGACAGGGTAGCTACGAGCAGTACTTC.

V usage is TRBV10-2 and J usage is TRBJ1-4; 12 bases align to TRBD1. V trimming: 6 bases; J trimming: 8 bases; junction bases outside the gene matches: 4. Germline CDR1 WSHSY, CDR2 SAAADI. This CDR3 comprises 14 residues. The CDR3 DNA follows: TGCGCCAGCAGCTTCGGGACAGGGGGCGAAAAACTGTTTTTT. Translated, it gives CASSFGTGGEKLFF.

V is TRBV19 and J is TRBJ1-1; 9 bases are shared with TRBD1. V trimming: 2 bases; J trimming: 3 bases; junction bases outside the gene matches: 4. Germline CDR1 reads LNHDA; CDR2 reads SQIVND (reference sequence). The CDR3 has 15 amino acids. CDR3 sequence reads: CASSITGGGDTEAFF. The CDR3, as DNA: TGTGCCAGTAGTATAACAGGGGGCGGAGACACTGAAGCTTTCTTT. The variable domain in full, completed from reference TRBV19 and TRBJ1-1, reads DGGITQSPKYLFRKEGQNVTLSCEQNLNHDAMYWYRQDPGQGLRLIYYSQIVNDFQKGDIAEGYSVSREKKESFPLTVTSAQKNPTAFYLCASSITGGGDTEAFFGQGTRLTVV.